A single T cell receptor beta chain is shown here with its context. The antigen it binds to is not known. This sample is part of a study of CXCR3-negative and CXCR3-positive naive CD8 T cells (dated by TCRdb to 2018 to 2020). A note on the overall study: In total, some 130 million TRB reads were obtained, or roughly 1.5 +/- 0.3 million reads per library. The diversity and physicochemical repertoire analyses included fewer than twelve donors pooled from two independent experiments. TRBV-TRBJ cluster analysis included naive subsets from a handful of donors and memory cells from 3 donors.

Study-wide findings and limitations: Naive CXCR3-negative and CXCR3-positive cells from the same donor showed similar TRBV-TRBJ usage, whereas memory cells showed distinct patterns. Freshly isolated PBMCs were used for most assays because CXCR3 expression went down partially after cryopreservation. Because surface CD5, which is linked to self-reactivity in mice, was comparable between the naive subsets, TCR interaction strength was also inferred from the physicochemical properties of TRB CDR3s. Both naive subsets had comparably high repertoire diversity, while memory CD8+ T cells had much lower repertoire diversity. Compared with CXCR3-negative naive cells, CXCR3-positive naive cells had TRB CDR3s with higher hydrophobicity (lower Kidera factor 4), lower energy, and higher strength and volume indices.

Each CD8+ T cell subset was flow-sorted in triplicate, with 250,000 to 350,000 cells per subset placed directly into RLT lysis buffer. To keep memory contaminants out, a stringent definition of naive CD8+ T cells was applied: CD45RO-CCR7+CD27+CD95-. Standard density gradient centrifugation was used to isolate peripheral blood mononuclear cells from buffy coats. A FACSAria III was used to flow-sort naive CD8+ T cells into CXCR3-negative and CXCR3-positive populations. Total RNA was extracted from sorted cells with an RNeasy Mini Kit. The CDR3 has 13 amino acids, counting the end cysteine and phenylalanine. This entry has no DNA. CDR1 is given as SQVTM and CDR2 as ANQGSEA, both from the germline V gene. Instrument on record: NextSeq 550. The Human TCR Profiling Kit (MiLaboratory) was used to prepare UMI-labeled 5' RACE TRB cDNA libraries. cDNA synthesis used the entire amount of extracted RNA, and PCR amplification then used the entire amount of cDNA produced. Libraries were prepared in parallel using an identical number of PCR cycles. On the authors' methods: With a minimum of two reads required per UMI, MIGEC and MiXCR pulled out about 52,000 +/- 9,100 unique UMI-labeled TRB cDNA molecules from each library. On average, around 40,000 +/- 10,000 functional in-frame TRB CDR3 nucleotide clonotypes lacking stop codons were found per library. After each sample was downsampled to 5000 UMI-labeled TRB molecules, VDJtools was used to calculate diversity metrics such as normalized Shannon-Wiener and Chao1. VDJtools was used to calculate clonotype-size-weighted physicochemical properties of the central five CDR3 residues, namely interaction energy, strength, volume and Kidera factor 4. One entry per CDR3 protein sequence results from the TCRdb reprocessing of the reads, with DNA left out. TCRdb, not the original authors, processed these V and J calls. The sample table holds about 130,000 distinct CDR3 sequences. Of the sample, roughly 0.3% falls within the top ten clones.

This receptor chain uses TRBV29-1 and TRBJ2-3. The origin of this receptor is a human donor in good health. Some clones in this sample may be carry-over from other donors' samples. Sequencing input: naive CXCR3- CD8+ T cells from blood. Read against the paper, the sample's cell subset or site label means: CD45RO-CCR7+CD27+CD95- naive CD8+ T cells lacking CXCR3 (TNR3-). CDR3 sequence: CSVKVASPDTQYF.